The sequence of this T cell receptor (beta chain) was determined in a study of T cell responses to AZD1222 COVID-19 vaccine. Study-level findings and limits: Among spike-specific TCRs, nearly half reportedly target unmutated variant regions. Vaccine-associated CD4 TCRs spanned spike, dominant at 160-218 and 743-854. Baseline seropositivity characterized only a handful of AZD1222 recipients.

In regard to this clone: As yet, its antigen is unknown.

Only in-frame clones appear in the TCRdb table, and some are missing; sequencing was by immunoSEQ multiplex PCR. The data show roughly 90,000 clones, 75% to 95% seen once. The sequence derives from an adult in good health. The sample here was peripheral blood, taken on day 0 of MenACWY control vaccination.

CDR3 in amino acids: CASSPPGSYEQFF. CDR3 bases: TGTGCCAGCAGTCCACCAGGCAGTTATGAGCAGTTCTTC. This sequence joins TRBV6-1 and TRBJ2-1; no definite D call. Germline CDR1 reads MNHNS; CDR2 reads SASEGT. The CDR3 runs 13 residues. V lost 5 bases and J 8 bases, leaving 13 bases between the germline ends.